This TCR beta chain emerged from a study of STAT3 mutations in large granular lymphocyte leukemia. Trimming took off 0 bases at V and 1 base at J, with 10 bases between the two ends. Germline-derived CDR1 and CDR2 are SGHRS and YFSETQ. CDR3 length equals 15 residues. Tens of thousands of productive templates were obtained per sample on average. The table came from immunoSEQ multiplex PCR; TCRdb's copy has only in-frame clones and leaves some out. Of around 4,200 clones listed, roughly 80% are singletons. Points from the study as a whole: Sampling intervals varied between patients and samples. Every T-LGLL patient had at least one immunodominant TCRbeta clonotype. In 6 of 18 patients, new TCR clonotypes emerged after therapy.

As concerns this clone: Antigen unknown.

Sequencing input: peripheral blood mononuclear cells. The receptor's source is a man aged 40-49 years with T-cell large granular lymphocyte leukemia. Some clones in this sample may be carry-over from other donors' samples. V gene TRBV5-1 combines with J gene TRBJ1-1; no reliable D call. The CDR3 reads CASSLVRGRNTEAFF. The CDR3 region has the DNA TGCGCCAGCAGCTTGGTCCGCGGAAGGAACACTGAAGCTTTCTTT.